What follows are 18 T cell receptor beta chains derived from one specimen sequenced in a study of identical twins. TCRdb ran MiXCR on the 5' RACE reads and lists one entry per CDR3 protein. The sample records 600,000 to 850,000 distinct CDR3 sequences, about 20% being singletons. The sample was also linked to a second study, of T cells expressing NK-cell markers.

Sequencing was performed on PBMCs. These receptors were obtained from a woman younger than 30 in good health.

The V and J genes are TRBV20-1 and TRBJ2-7; D tentatively reads TRBD1 or TRBD2 (5 bases each). CDR3 length: 12 residues. The germline CDR1 and CDR2 sequences are DFQATT and SNEGSKA (reference sequence). V gave up 7 bases and J gave up 5 bases, with 15 bases separating them. Written as DNA, the CDR3 is TGCAGTGTCACTAGGTGGGGCCACGAGCAGTACTTC. This translates into CSVTRWGHEQYF.

CDR3 DNA: TGTGCCAGCAGTTTTGGTGCGGCGGGTACGCTCAGCAATCAGCCCCAGCATTTT. It specifies CASSFGAAGTLSNQPQHF. This chain joins TRBV12-3 or TRBV12-4 and TRBJ1-5; no clear D. V dropped 3 bases and J dropped 1 base, with 19 bases sitting between them. This CDR3 has 18 residues.

This clonotype came up many times. This rearrangement joins TRBV6-5 to TRBJ2-3; possibly TRBD2 for D (5 bases). This CDR3 is built from 17 residues. Germline V gives CDR1 MNHEY, CDR2 SVGAGI. V gave up 1 base and J gave up 0 bases, with 14 bases separating them. Written as DNA, the CDR3 is TGTGCCAGCAGTTACTTCGGGATGAGGTCTAGCACAGATACGCAGTATTTT. Amino acids: CASSYFGMRSSTDTQYF.

This clonotype was observed a few times. The genes are TRBV4-2 and TRBJ2-5; D might be TRBD2 (6 bases). Germline V lookup: CDR1 LGHNA, CDR2 YNFKEQ. Trimming removed 3 bases at V and 4 bases at J, with 9 bases between. The CDR3 consists of 13 residues. As DNA, the CDR3 is TGTGCCAGCAGCCAGACAGCGGGAGAGACCCAGTACTTC. Translation: CASSQTAGETQYF.

This clonotype was detected many times. The rearrangement joins TRBV6-5 to TRBJ1-5, with unresolved D. V lost 2 bases and J 4 bases, leaving 9 bases between the germline ends. Germline V gives CDR1 MNHEY, CDR2 SVGAGI. CDR3 length: 14 residues. The CDR3 reads CASSYEPLNQPQHF. DNA for the CDR3: TGTGCCAGCAGTTACGAACCCCTAAATCAGCCCCAGCATTTT.

The chain joins TRBV12-3 or TRBV12-4 to TRBJ1-2; TRBD1 is a possible D gene (5 bases). The CDR3 is 14 residues long. The V end lost 6 bases, the J end lost 4 bases, and 15 bases lay between the germline ends. The CDR3 coding sequence is TGTGCCAGCAGCCTAGGGTGGCAGGGCTATGGCTACACCTTC. Its translation is CASSLGWQGYGYTF.

The rearrangement uses TRBV7-9 and TRBJ2-7; 11 positions match TRBD2. Germline V CDR1 and CDR2: SEHNR, FQNEAQ (reference sequence). The CDR3 totals 15 residues. The trim removed 3 bases at V and 4 bases at J, leaving 5 bases unmatched. The CDR3 coding sequence is TGTGCCAGCAGCTTTTTACTAGCGGGAGAGTACGAGCAGTACTTC. Its translation: CASSFLLAGEYEQYF.

V and J are TRBV15 and TRBJ2-1, with 8 bases lining up with TRBD2. V trimming: 0 bases; J trimming: 10 bases; junction bases outside the gene matches: 2. This CDR3 is built from 13 residues. CDR1 is LNHNV, CDR2 YYDKDF, per germline (reference sequence). CDR3: CATSREAGDEQFF. The DNA for the CDR3 is TGTGCCACCAGCAGAGAAGCGGGAGACGAGCAGTTCTTC.

This clonotype has only a few counts. The chain employs TRBV10-2 and TRBJ2-1; D unclear. The CDR3 has 13 residues. Germline loops: CDR1 WSHSY, CDR2 SAAADI. Trimming cost V 6 bases and J 4 bases, with 10 bases left between them. The CDR3 sequence: CASRDDLYNEQFF. CDR3 coding DNA: TGCGCCAGCAGAGATGACCTATACAATGAGCAGTTCTTC.

CDR3 sequence: CASSQDGRNYGYTF. The DNA for the CDR3 is TGCGCCAGCAGCCAAGATGGCCGTAACTATGGCTACACCTTC. V usage is TRBV4-1 and J usage is TRBJ1-2; no definite D call. The CDR3 has 14 residues. Deletions cut 0 bases from V and 1 base from J, with 6 bases between. Germline CDR1 and CDR2: MGHRA and YSYEKL.

This clonotype was detected only a few times. The rearrangement uses TRBV5-1 and TRBJ1-1; D may be TRBD1 (5 bases). The germline V gene encodes CDR1 SGHRS and CDR2 YFSETQ. With 0 bases removed from V and 0 bases from J, the gap between germline ends came to 12 bases. This CDR3 has 16 residues. The CDR3 DNA follows: TGCGCCAGCAGCTTGGCAACAGGATGGGTGAACACTGAAGCTTTCTTT. It is translated as CASSLATGWVNTEAFF. The full variable domain, with the rest looked up from reference TRBV5-1 and TRBJ1-1, is KAGVTQTPRYLIKTRGQQVTLSCSPISGHRSVSWYQQTPGQGLQFLFEYFSETQRNKGNFPGRFSGRQFSNSRSEMNVSTLELGDSALYLCASSLATGWVNTEAFFGQGTRLTVV.

The genes are TRBV12-3 or TRBV12-4 and TRBJ2-2; D is undetermined. The CDR3 totals 13 residues. The V end was cut by 3 bases, the J end by 6 bases, with 8 bases between. The CDR3 DNA sequence: TGTGCCAGCAGTTTTTTGCGCGCCGGGGAGCTGTTTTTT. Translation gives CASSFLRAGELFF.

Only a few counts were recorded for this clonotype. The V and J genes are TRBV12-3 or TRBV12-4 and TRBJ2-3; 14 bases agree with TRBD2. V shed 7 bases and J 3 bases; nucleotides not matched to a gene: 6. The CDR3 totals 16 residues. CDR3 sequence: CASTMTSGGVTDTQYF. In DNA, the CDR3 is TGTGCCAGCACCATGACTAGCGGGGGGGTTACAGATACGCAGTATTTT.

This clonotype was picked up a small number of times. CDR3 in DNA: TGTGCCACCAGTGATGCGGGGCTTGGGAATGAGCAGTTCTTC. This gives the protein CATSDAGLGNEQFF. V is TRBV24-1 and J is TRBJ2-1; perhaps TRBD2 as D (6 bases). The CDR3 runs to 14 residues. Germline V gene lookup returns CDR1 KGHDR and CDR2 SFDVKD. V lost 3 bases, J lost 7 bases, and 12 bases lay in between.

The V gene is TRBV7-9, the J gene TRBJ2-2, with D possibly TRBD2 on 6 matching bases. V was shortened by 5 bases and J by 4 bases, with 11 bases between the two germline ends. The CDR3 totals 14 residues. The germline gives CDR1 SEHNR, CDR2 FQNEAQ (reference sequence). The CDR3 DNA reads as TGTGCCAGCAGCCCCGGGAGTCGCACCGGGGAGCTGTTTTTT. Translating it yields CASSPGSRTGELFF.

This clonotype turned up a few times. The chain uses TRBV6-2 or TRBV6-3 and TRBJ2-7; 9 nucleotides align to TRBD2. The V segment lost 4 bases and the J segment 1 base; nucleotides outside the gene matches: 14. Germline V gene data show CDR1 as MNHEY and CDR2 as SVGEGT. This CDR3 is built from 18 residues. The CDR3 reads CASSSYSSYGLASYEQYF. The CDR3 nucleotides read TGTGCCAGCAGTTCTTACTCCTCGTATGGACTAGCGTCCTACGAGCAGTACTTC.

The rearrangement joins TRBV29-1 to TRBJ1-2; D gene uncertain. The CDR3 is made up of 13 amino acids. From germline, CDR1 is SQVTM and CDR2 ANQGSEA. Deletions cut 6 bases from V and 6 bases from J, with 17 bases between. Here the CDR3 DNA reads TGCAGCGTCGTCGCGGGGAGACAACATGGCTACACCTTC. Its translation is CSVVAGRQHGYTF.

This sequence joins TRBV20-1 and TRBJ2-1; D gene ambiguous. The V end lost 0 bases, the J end lost 3 bases, and 12 bases lay between the germline ends. The CDR3 is 15 amino acids. Germline V CDR1 and CDR2: DFQATT, SNEGSKA (reference sequence). In DNA, the CDR3 is TGCAGTGCTAGAGATCTGGCGCTGCACTACAATGAGCAGTTCTTC. Its protein is CSARDLALHYNEQFF.